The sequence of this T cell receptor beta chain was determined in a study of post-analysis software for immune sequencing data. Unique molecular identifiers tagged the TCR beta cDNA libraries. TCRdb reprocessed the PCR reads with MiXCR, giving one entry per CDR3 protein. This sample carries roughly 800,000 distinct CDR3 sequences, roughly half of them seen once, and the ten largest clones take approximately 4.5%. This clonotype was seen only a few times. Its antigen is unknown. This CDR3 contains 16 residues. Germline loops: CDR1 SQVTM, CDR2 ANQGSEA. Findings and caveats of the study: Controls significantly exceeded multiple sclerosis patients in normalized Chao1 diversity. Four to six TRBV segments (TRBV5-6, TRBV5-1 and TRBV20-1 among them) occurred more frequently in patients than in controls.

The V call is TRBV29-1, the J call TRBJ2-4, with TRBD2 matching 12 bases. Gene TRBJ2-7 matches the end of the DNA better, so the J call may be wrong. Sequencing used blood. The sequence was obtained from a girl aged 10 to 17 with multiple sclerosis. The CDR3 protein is CSVILAGGHTSYEQYF. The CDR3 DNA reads TGCAGCGTCATCCTAGCGGGAGGGCACACCTCCTACGAGCAGTACTTC.